The T cell receptor (beta chain) described here comes from a study of cytomegalovirus exposure and HLA in healthy donors (dated by TCRdb to about 2017). Turning to the overall study: According to an earlier analysis of around 600 of the donors, about 179 million T cells yielded 100 million or so unique TCR beta sequences and approximately 280 Gb of sequence data. About five DR-DQ haplotypes were treated as single units for association and clustering because of strong linkage in the cohort. All discovery cohort repertoires had been generated on a single sequencing platform. In addition to the first cohort of roughly 700 subjects, a separate validation cohort of 120 different subjects was used. An earlier analysis of several hundred of the donors applied high-throughput TCR beta sequencing to assess whether each TCR beta V gene segment acted as functional or pseudogenic. Rather than using new phenotypic data, the later analysis identified candidate immune exposures from TCR beta sequences and from how often those sequences occurred across donors. Donor age, sex, ethnicity and CMV serostatus were compiled together with the repertoire data. The study was designed to test whether signatures of past pathogen exposure could be identified by cataloging public T cell receptors. The genetic ancestry cluster associated with self-reported Caucasian donors included 70% to 85% of the approximately 410 genotyped donors. About 320 gigabases of sequencing data and tens of millions of unique TCR sequences were included in an early release covering roughly 600 HLA-typed donors. Across around 400 genotyped donors of the cohort, an average of about 240,000 unique TCR beta nucleotide sequences per donor were sequenced, and roughly 20% of those sequences were non-productive. The study profiled the T cell repertoires of under 700 subjects by immunosequencing and related them to cytomegalovirus serostatus. Typing coverage varied by locus: roughly 629-640 donors for A, B, C, DRB1 and DQB1; approximately 500 for DQA1; more than 600 for DPA1; about 450 for DPB1. Both class I and class II loci were covered by HLA typing, at four-digit resolution. Genome-wide SNP genotypes for about 55% of the roughly 670 donors were used in a later genetic analysis, which treated that subset as a discovery cohort. High-throughput TCR immunosequencing, statistical association of individual TCRs with disease status, and machine learning were combined to predict cytomegalovirus infection status. In a later analysis, previously published TCR beta repertoires from roughly 710 donors were re-analyzed and high-resolution HLA genotyping was added so that TCR occurrence patterns could be studied. The research as a whole found: A further reported finding was that TCR beta sequences accurately predicted the HLA-A and HLA-B alleles for most subjects in the first cohort. When HLA alleles, especially DR and DQ, strongly co-occurred, attributing TCR associations to individual alleles was difficult. Because some donors lacked HLA typing at each locus, the association tests relied only on the typed subset. In the study, around 150 TCR beta chains were listed as associated with cytomegalovirus. A later analysis found that TCR association rates varied across HLA loci, with DRB1 alleles showing the most associated TCRs and HLA-C alleles the fewest. Three of the identified cytomegalovirus-associated TCR beta chains were confirmed in vitro to be specific for cytomegalovirus antigens. The classifier was reported to diagnose cytomegalovirus status with high specificity and sensitivity in both the original and validation cohorts. Compared with the approximately 670-donor mean, donors in an Asian-associated ancestry cluster had fewer N-insertions in productive TCRs, according to a later genetic analysis. A group of highly shared sequence variants was considered likely to be a technical artifact of the sequencing pipeline. The authors suggested that the approach could potentially be extended to other disease states and immunological phenotypes. Most TCR sequences were seen in very few donors, while some public TCRs were found in many individuals. At a false discovery rate of 0.05, a later analysis linked about 16,000 TCR beta sequences to specific HLA alleles. Linkage disequilibrium might explain the correlated functional status among segregating V segments, but an unknown experimental factor could not be ruled out. Roughly 15 rarely observed V segments, including chromosome 9 orphons, were excluded from the earlier analysis of approximately 500 of the donors because counts were too low. V-gene and J-gene trimming of TCR beta chains was associated with a missense DCLRE1C variant in a later genetic analysis, and the association was replicated in an independent cohort. A later analysis reported that several top co-occurrence clusters appeared linked to parvovirus B19, influenza, CMV and Epstein-Barr virus. According to a later analysis, most CMV-associated TCR beta chains appeared to be HLA-restricted, and the HLA associations seemed to be driven largely by CMV exposure. Some IMGT-functional V segments, including TRBV6-2 and TRBV6-3, could not be told apart with the 87-base-pair reads, so those segments were excluded. In a later analysis, HLA-associated TCR beta chains were found to be more clonally expanded and to have lower generation probabilities than equally common non-associated chains. Immune exposure information for the cohort was limited to CMV serostatus. This cohort had only TCR beta chains sequenced, and the lack of alpha or paired-chain data limited which features could be detected. In an earlier analysis of 587 of the donors, most TCR beta V segments appeared in productive rearrangements about 90% or about 30% of the time, broadly matching IMGT annotations. The presence/absence analyses assumed that sequencing depth was roughly uniform across donors, and that assumption may not be true.

The library was prepared using the immunoSEQ multiplex PCR assay. For the multiplex PCR, a mixture combining 60 forward primers for TCR Vbeta segments and 13 reverse primers for TCR Jbeta segments was used. A multiplex PCR assay on genomic DNA amplified the CDR3 region of rearranged TCR beta genes. The Illumina HiSeq System was used to sequence the amplified TCR beta libraries as 87-base-pair reads. On the study's bioinformatics: A later analysis counted tens of millions of unique TCR beta chains across the 690 or so repertoires, and about 10 million of these chains were shared by at least two donors. A nearest-neighbor algorithm error-corrected the raw reads and collapsed the reads into unique sequences, merging closely related sequences to remove PCR and sequencing errors. Alignment of CDR3 sequences to IMGT reference sequences was used to assign V, D and J gene segments. For a sequence to be retained, a match of at least six nucleotides to both a V gene segment and a J gene segment was required. A rearrangement counted as productive if the CDR3 had no stop codons and remained in frame with V and J, and every other rearrangement counted as non-productive. CDR3 was defined according to IMGT convention as the region running from the second conserved V-encoded cysteine to the conserved J-encoded phenylalanine. The earlier analysis of fewer than 750 of the donors excluded sequences that lacked an unambiguous match to a single V gene segment. An earlier analysis of 550 to 650 of the donors classified V segments as functional when productive rearrangements were above 56.7% and as segregating when the standard deviation between donors was above 5%. To diagnose cytomegalovirus status from the catalog of TCR beta chain sequences, a statistical classification framework was built. V and J gene assignment, in a later analysis, came from comparing TCR nucleotide sequences with IMGT/GENE-DB human TR gene sequences. The TCRdist pipeline was used in a later analysis to assign CDR3 sequences and most-parsimonious VDJ recombination scenarios. In a later analysis, each TCR beta chain was defined by its CDR3 amino acid sequence together with its V-gene family, and reads without a unique V-gene family were excluded. As a way to deal with suspected cross-contamination and a sequencing artifact, a later analysis dropped 500 to 700 nucleotide sequences that were highly shared and had low generation probability. In a later analysis, a clonal expansion index was calculated for each public chain from normalized within-repertoire ranks of inferred template counts. In a later analysis, generation probabilities were computed with a VDJ recombination model fitted to out-of-frame rearrangements, and the resulting probabilities were checked against IGoR. In a later analysis, TCR-TCR, TCR-HLA and TCR-CMV co-occurrence was scored with hypergeometric tests, and a repertoire-size bias correction was applied to TCR pairs. To estimate false discovery rates, a later analysis permuted the HLA or CMV assignments 20 times. In a later analysis, co-occurring TCRs were grouped using DBSCAN, with TCRdist sequence similarity added in when clustering inside HLA-allele-positive subsets. Repertoires with fewer than 30,000 or more than 120,000 public chains, plus five repertoires with anomalous nucleotide sharing, were excluded from co-occurrence clustering. Not all clones reach the TCRdb copy of this immuneACCESS table, which keeps in-frame sequences only. Checked studies attribute under half of the gap to unresolved V genes and leave the rest unexplained. The V and J calls and the clone size are those of that table, but D and trimming were determined from the DNA. Recorded for this sample are over 150,000 clones; 70% to 80% of them occurred a single time. The top ten clonotypes cover just under 3% of the sample.

The cohort was made up of 666 healthy bone marrow donors. All cohort members were sampled while nominally healthy, although unrecorded immune exposures were likely present. The donor tested CMV seronegative, placing the donor among the 350 or so seronegative members of the cohort. Each donor provided a peripheral blood sample, and peripheral blood mononuclear cells were used for TCR beta sequencing. Genomic DNA was extracted from the blood cell samples with the Qiagen DNeasy Blood Extraction Kit. Relative to germline, V is missing 5 bases and J is missing 9 bases, with 6 bases of the junction outside any gene match. The CDR3 starts with the cysteine, ends with the phenylalanine, and has 14 residues. Only the CDR3 part of the read is kept: 42 bases, read in frame from the first base. The germline V gene (reference sequence) supplies CDR1 MNHEY and CDR2 SMNVEV. Points on this clone: Its antigen remains unidentified. Nothing much larger sits one base from this clone, and base qualities are not available.

The chain joins TRBV27 to TRBJ1-5; 11 central bases correspond to TRBD1. This sequence was found in a male donor in good health and CMV-seronegative. Sequencing was performed on PBMCs. The DNA sequence follows: TGTGCCAGCAGTCCAGGGACAGGGGGACGGCCCCAGCATTTT. Its product reads: CASSPGTGGRPQHF.